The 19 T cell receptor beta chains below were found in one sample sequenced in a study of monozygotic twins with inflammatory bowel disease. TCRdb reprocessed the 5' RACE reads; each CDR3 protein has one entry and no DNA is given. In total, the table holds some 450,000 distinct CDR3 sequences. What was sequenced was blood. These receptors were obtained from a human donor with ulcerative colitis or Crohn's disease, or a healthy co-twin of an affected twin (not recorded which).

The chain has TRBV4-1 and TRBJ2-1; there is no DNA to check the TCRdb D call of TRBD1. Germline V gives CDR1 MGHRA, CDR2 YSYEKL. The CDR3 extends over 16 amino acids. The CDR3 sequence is CASSPDLTGGTNEQFF.

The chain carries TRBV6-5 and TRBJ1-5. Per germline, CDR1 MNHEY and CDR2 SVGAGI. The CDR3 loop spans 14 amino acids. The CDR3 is CASSYAGNGQPQHF.

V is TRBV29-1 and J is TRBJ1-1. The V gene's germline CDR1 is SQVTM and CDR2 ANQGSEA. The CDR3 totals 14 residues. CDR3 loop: CSVCLTDMNTEAFF.

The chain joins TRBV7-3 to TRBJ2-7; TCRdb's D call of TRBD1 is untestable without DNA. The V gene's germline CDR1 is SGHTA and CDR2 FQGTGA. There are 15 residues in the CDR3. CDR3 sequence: CASSLTGQGGYEQYF.

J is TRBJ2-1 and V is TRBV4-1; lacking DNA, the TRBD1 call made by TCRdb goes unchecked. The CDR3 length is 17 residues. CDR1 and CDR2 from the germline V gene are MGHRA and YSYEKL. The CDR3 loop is CASSQDPAGGSYNEQFF.

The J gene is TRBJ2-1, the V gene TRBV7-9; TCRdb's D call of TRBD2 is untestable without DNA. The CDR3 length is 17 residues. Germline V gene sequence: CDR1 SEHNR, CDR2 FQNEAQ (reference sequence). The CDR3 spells CASSLASGRAVIHEQFF.

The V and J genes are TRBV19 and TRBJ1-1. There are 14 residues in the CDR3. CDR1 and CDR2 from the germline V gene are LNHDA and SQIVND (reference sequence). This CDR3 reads CASSIEGKWTEAFF.

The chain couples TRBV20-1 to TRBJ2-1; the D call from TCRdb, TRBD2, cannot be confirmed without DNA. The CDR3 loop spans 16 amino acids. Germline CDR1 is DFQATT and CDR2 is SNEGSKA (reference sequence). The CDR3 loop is CSAPPGLAGLRDEQFF.

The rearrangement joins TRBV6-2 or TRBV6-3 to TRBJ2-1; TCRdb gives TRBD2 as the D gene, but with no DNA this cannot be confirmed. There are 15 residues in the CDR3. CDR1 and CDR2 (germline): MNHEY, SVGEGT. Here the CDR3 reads CASSPSPESYNEQFF.

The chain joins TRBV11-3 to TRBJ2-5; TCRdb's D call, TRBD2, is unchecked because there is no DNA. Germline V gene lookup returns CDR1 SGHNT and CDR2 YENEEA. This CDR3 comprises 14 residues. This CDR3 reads CASSSLAGGDTQYF.

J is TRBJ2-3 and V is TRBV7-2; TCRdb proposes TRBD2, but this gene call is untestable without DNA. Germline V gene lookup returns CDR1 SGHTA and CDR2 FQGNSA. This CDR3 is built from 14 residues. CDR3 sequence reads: CASSLVGSKDTQYF.

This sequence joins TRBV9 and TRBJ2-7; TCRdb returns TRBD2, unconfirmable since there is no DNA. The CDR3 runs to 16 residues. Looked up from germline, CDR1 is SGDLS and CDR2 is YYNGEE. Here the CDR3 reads CASSPSERGSSYEQYF.

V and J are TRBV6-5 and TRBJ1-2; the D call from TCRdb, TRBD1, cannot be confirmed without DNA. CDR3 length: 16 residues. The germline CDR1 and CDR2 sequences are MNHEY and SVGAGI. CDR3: CASSYGREMLVDGYTF.

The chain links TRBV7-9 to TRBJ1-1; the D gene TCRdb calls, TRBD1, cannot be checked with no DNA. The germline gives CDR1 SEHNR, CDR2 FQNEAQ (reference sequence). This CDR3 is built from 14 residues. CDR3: CASSLLLGGAEAFF.

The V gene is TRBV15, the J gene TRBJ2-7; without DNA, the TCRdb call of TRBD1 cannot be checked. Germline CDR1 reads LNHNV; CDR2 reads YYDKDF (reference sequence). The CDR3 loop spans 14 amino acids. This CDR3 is CATSRGGTSYEQYF.

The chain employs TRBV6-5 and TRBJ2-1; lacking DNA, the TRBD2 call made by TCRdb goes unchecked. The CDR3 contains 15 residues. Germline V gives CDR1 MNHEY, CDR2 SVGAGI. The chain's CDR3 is CASSLIAGEGNEQFF.

The CDR3 protein is CSVEATGTGSYNEQFF. The chain links TRBV29-1 to TRBJ2-1; TCRdb outputs TRBD1, but without DNA this stays unchecked. CDR3 length equals 16 residues. Germline CDR1 SQVTM, CDR2 ANQGSEA.

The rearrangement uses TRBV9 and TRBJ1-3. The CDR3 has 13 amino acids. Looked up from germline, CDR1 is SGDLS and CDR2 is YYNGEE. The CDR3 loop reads CASSVAEGNTIYF. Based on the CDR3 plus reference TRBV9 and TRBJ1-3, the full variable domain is DSGVTQTPKHLITATGQRVTLRCSPRSGDLSVYWYQQSLDQGLQFLIQYYNGEERAKGNILERFSAQQFPDLHSELNLSSLELGDSALYFCASSVAEGNTIYFGEGSWLTVV.

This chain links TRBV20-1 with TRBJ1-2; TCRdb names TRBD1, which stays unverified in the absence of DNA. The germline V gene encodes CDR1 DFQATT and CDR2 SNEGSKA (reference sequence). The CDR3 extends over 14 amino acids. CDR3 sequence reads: CSARAGTANYGYTF.